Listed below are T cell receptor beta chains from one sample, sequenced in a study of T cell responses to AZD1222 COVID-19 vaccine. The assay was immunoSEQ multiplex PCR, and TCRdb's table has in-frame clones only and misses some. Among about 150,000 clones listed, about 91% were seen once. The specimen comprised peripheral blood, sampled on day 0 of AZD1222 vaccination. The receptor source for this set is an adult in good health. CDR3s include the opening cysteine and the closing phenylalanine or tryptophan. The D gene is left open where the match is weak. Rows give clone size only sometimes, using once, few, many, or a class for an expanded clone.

CASGARDKTPLIF | TGTGCTAGTGGGGCGCGGGATAAGACTCCCTTGATCTTT | TRBV12-5 | - | TRBJ1-1 | -
CASSESGTSPRGYTF | TGTGCCAGCAGTGAATCGGGGACATCCCCACGGGGCTACACCTTC | TRBV6-1 | - | TRBJ1-2 | -
CASSLDQPGVGTQYF | TGCGCCAGCAGCTTGGATCAGCCCGGGGTGGGTACGCAGTATTTT | TRBV5-1 | - | TRBJ2-3 | -
CAWSVQGRDSGEQFF | TGTGCCTGGAGTGTACAAGGCCGGGATAGCGGAGAGCAGTTCTTC | TRBV30 | - | TRBJ2-1 | -
CASSRRTSGRARETQYF | TGTGCCAGCAGTCGACGGACTAGCGGGAGGGCCCGGGAGACCCAGTACTTC | TRBV28 | - | TRBJ2-5 | TRBD2
CASSLLGTPPLHF | TGTGCCAGCAGCTTACTAGGCACCCCACCCCTCCACTTT | TRBV7-2 | - | TRBJ1-6 | -
CASGQYTEAFF | TGTGCCAGCGGTCAGTACACTGAAGCTTTCTTT | TRBV12-3/TRBV12-4 | - | TRBJ1-1 | -
CASSVGAGGQGGYTF | TGTGCCAGCAGCGTAGGGGCAGGGGGGCAGGGTGGCTACACCTTC | TRBV9 | - | TRBJ1-2 | TRBD1
CASSQPGLAIVDNEQFF | TGCGCCAGCAGCCAACCGGGACTAGCGATTGTGGACAATGAGCAGTTCTTC | TRBV4-1 | - | TRBJ2-1 | TRBD2
CASSEGGYEQYF | TGTGCCAGCAGTGAAGGCGGGTACGAGCAGTACTTC | TRBV6-1 | once | TRBJ2-7 | -
CASSVDGTAIQYF | TGTGCCAGCAGCGTAGATGGGACAGCGATTCAGTACTTC | TRBV9 | - | TRBJ2-4 | TRBD1
CASRVGAGEQFF | TGTGCCAGCAGGGTAGGGGCGGGGGAGCAGTTCTTC | TRBV28 | - | TRBJ2-1 | -
CASGRTGGDYGYTF | TGTGCTAGTGGGAGGACAGGGGGCGACTATGGCTACACCTTC | TRBV12-5 | - | TRBJ1-2 | TRBD1
CASSQTSGSPYNEQFF | TGTGCCAGTAGCCAGACTAGCGGGAGTCCTTACAATGAGCAGTTCTTC | TRBV19 | - | TRBJ2-1 | TRBD2
CASRAGYNSPLHF | TGTGCCAGCAGGGCAGGGTATAATTCACCCCTCCACTTT | TRBV7-8 | - | TRBJ1-6 | -
CASSLGLTEGQETQYF | TGTGCCAGCAGCTTGGGACTGACCGAGGGGCAAGAGACCCAGTACTTC | TRBV7-9 | - | TRBJ2-5 | -
CASSLETGDQPQHF | TGTGCCAGCAGCTTAGAGACAGGGGATCAGCCCCAGCATTTT | TRBV7-8 | - | TRBJ1-5 | TRBD1
CASSPGGGGLHEQFF | TGTGCCAGCAGCCCCGGGGGAGGCGGCCTCCATGAGCAGTTCTTC | TRBV9 | - | TRBJ2-1 | -
CASSPPAPYGYTF | TGTGCCAGCTCACCACCGGCCCCCTATGGCTACACCTTC | TRBV18 | - | TRBJ1-2 | -
CASSFGSGETQYF | TGTGCCAGCAGTTTCGGGTCGGGTGAGACCCAGTACTTC | TRBV27 | - | TRBJ2-5 | -
CATSADRGTYGYTF | TGTGCCACCAGCGCAGACCGGGGGACCTATGGCTACACCTTC | TRBV15 | - | TRBJ1-2 | -
CASSVLSGAYNEQFF | TGTGCCAGCAGCGTGCTTAGCGGGGCCTACAATGAGCAGTTCTTC | TRBV9 | - | TRBJ2-1 | TRBD2
CASSVRPFRTLVEQFF | TGTGCCAGCAGCGTCCGACCATTTCGAACCCTCGTTGAGCAGTTCTTC | TRBV9 | once | TRBJ2-1 | -
CASSPPPTSYNEQFF | TGTGCCAGCAGCCCCCCCCCGACCTCCTACAATGAGCAGTTCTTC | TRBV5-6 | few | TRBJ2-1 | -
CASSFGGGSGLNTEAFF | TGTGCCAGCAGTTTTGGGGGCGGTTCGGGACTGAACACTGAAGCTTTCTTT | TRBV28 | - | TRBJ1-1 | -
CASSEDPAGSGYSYNEQFF | TGTGCCAGCAGTGAAGACCCGGCGGGTAGCGGTTACTCCTACAATGAGCAGTTCTTC | TRBV6-1 | - | TRBJ2-1 | -
CASSSRETGGEKLFF | TGTGCCAGCAGTTCCCGGGAGACAGGGGGAGAAAAACTGTTTTTT | TRBV6-2/TRBV6-3 | - | TRBJ1-4 | TRBD1
CASSPAGGNQPQHF | TGTGCCAGCTCACCAGCAGGGGGGAATCAGCCCCAGCATTTT | TRBV18 | - | TRBJ1-5 | TRBD1
CASTTWDRALGANVLTF | TGTGCCAGCACCACCTGGGACAGGGCCCTTGGGGCCAACGTCCTGACTTTC | TRBV5-4 | - | TRBJ2-6 | TRBD1
CASSHSRRGTYEQYF | TGTGCCAGCAGCCACAGTAGGCGGGGTACCTACGAGCAGTACTTC | TRBV3-1/TRBV3-2 | - | TRBJ2-7 | -
CASSPQGDNTGELFF | TGTGCCAGCAGCCCTCAGGGGGACAACACCGGGGAGCTGTTTTTT | TRBV9 | few | TRBJ2-2 | TRBD1
CASRRVDEKLFF | TGTGCCAGCAGGAGAGTCGACGAAAAACTGTTTTTT | TRBV6-5 | - | TRBJ1-4 | -
CASSLTSGRVNEQFF | TGTGCCAGCAGCTTAACTAGCGGGAGAGTGAATGAGCAGTTCTTC | TRBV9 | once | TRBJ2-1 | TRBD2
CASSMASRLPYEQYF | TGTGCCAGTAGTATGGCCTCCAGGCTTCCCTACGAGCAGTACTTC | TRBV19 | - | TRBJ2-7 | -
CASSWSSLAVRTGELFF | TGTGCCAGCAGCTGGTCGAGTCTAGCGGTCCGCACCGGGGAGCTGTTTTTT | TRBV6-2/TRBV6-3 | - | TRBJ2-2 | TRBD2
CASSIGAGVLYNEQFF | TGTGCCAGTAGTATAGGGGCGGGAGTCTTATACAATGAGCAGTTCTTC | TRBV19 | - | TRBJ2-1 | TRBD2
CASSLAGTSGRAADTQYF | TGTGCCAGCAGCTTAGCCGGGACTAGCGGGAGGGCCGCAGATACGCAGTATTTT | TRBV7-2 | - | TRBJ2-3 | TRBD2
CASASSGLPGIGELFF | TGTGCCAGCGCGTCCAGCGGACTACCAGGGATCGGGGAGCTGTTTTTT | TRBV9 | - | TRBJ2-2 | -
CAISESVTVRLNQETQYF | TGTGCCATCAGTGAGTCAGTGACAGTCAGGCTAAACCAAGAGACCCAGTACTTC | TRBV10-3 | once | TRBJ2-5 | -
CASSAVRADEKLFF | TGTGCCAGCAGTGCGGTCAGGGCGGATGAAAAACTGTTTTTT | TRBV2 | few | TRBJ1-4 | -
CSVAGSSGNTIYF | TGCAGCGTTGCGGGGTCCTCTGGAAACACCATATATTTT | TRBV29-1 | - | TRBJ1-3 | -
CASGGQLNQPQHF | TGTGCCTCGGGGGGACAGCTCAATCAGCCCCAGCATTTT | TRBV10-3 | - | TRBJ1-5 | TRBD1
CASSVAVAGSSYEQYF | TGTGCCAGCAGCGTAGCGGTAGCGGGATCCTCCTACGAGCAGTACTTC | TRBV9 | - | TRBJ2-7 | TRBD2
CASISNTGELFF | TGTGCCAGCATTTCGAACACCGGGGAGCTGTTTTTT | TRBV11-1 | - | TRBJ2-2 | -
CASSKDMAGVQETQYF | TGTGCCAGCAGCAAAGATATGGCAGGAGTCCAAGAGACCCAGTACTTC | TRBV21-1 | - | TRBJ2-5 | -
CASSYEGGRGEKLFF | TGTGCCAGCAGTTACGAAGGGGGGCGAGGCGAAAAACTGTTTTTT | TRBV6-2/TRBV6-3 | - | TRBJ1-4 | -
CASSATTGSYEQYF | TGTGCCAGCAGCGCGACGACAGGGTCCTACGAGCAGTACTTC | TRBV9 | - | TRBJ2-7 | TRBD1
CAWSIRTGEKLFF | TGTGCCTGGAGTATAAGGACCGGGGAAAAACTGTTTTTT | TRBV30 | - | TRBJ1-4 | -
CASSIDRQGHYGYTF | TGTGCCAGTAGTATAGACCGACAGGGTCACTATGGCTACACCTTC | TRBV19 | - | TRBJ1-2 | TRBD1
CASTDTGELFF | TGTGCCAGCACTGACACCGGGGAGCTGTTTTTT | TRBV12-3/TRBV12-4 | once | TRBJ2-2 | -
CASKTTYSNQPQHF | TGTGCCAGTAAGACAACTTATAGCAATCAGCCCCAGCATTTT | TRBV19 | - | TRBJ1-5 | -
CASRPVRGRGREAFF | TGTGCCAGTCGCCCTGTTCGGGGAAGAGGACGGGAAGCTTTCTTT | TRBV5-6 | - | TRBJ1-1 | -
CAISESDAGANVLTF | TGTGCCATCAGTGAGTCGGACGCTGGGGCCAACGTCCTGACTTTC | TRBV10-3 | - | TRBJ2-6 | -
CASSSSGRPRDEQYF | TGTGCCAGCAGCTCTAGCGGCCGCCCCAGGGACGAGCAGTACTTC | TRBV13 | - | TRBJ2-7 | TRBD2
CASSPGQVLNEKLFF | TGTGCCAGCAGCCCGGGACAGGTGTTAAATGAAAAACTGTTTTTT | TRBV7-2 | - | TRBJ1-4 | TRBD1
CASSIGQGDSPLHF | TGTGCCAGCAGTATAGGACAGGGGGATTCACCCCTCCACTTT | TRBV27 | - | TRBJ1-6 | TRBD1
CSVDTGRSNEQYF | TGCAGCGTTGACACCGGGAGAAGCAACGAGCAGTACTTC | TRBV29-1 | - | TRBJ2-7 | -
CASREISYEQYF | TGTGCCAGCAGGGAAATCTCCTACGAGCAGTACTTC | TRBV9 | - | TRBJ2-7 | -
CATSRDPGQGAYGYTF | TGTGCCACCAGCAGAGACCCAGGACAGGGGGCCTATGGCTACACCTTC | TRBV15 | - | TRBJ1-2 | TRBD1
CSVEADSYEQYF | TGCAGCGTTGAGGCGGACTCCTACGAGCAGTACTTC | TRBV29-1 | - | TRBJ2-7 | -